These T cell receptor beta chains were read from a single sample in a study of shared clonotypes between healthy human individuals. Profiling relied on immunoSEQ multiplex PCR, and the TCRdb table lists in-frame clones only, not all of them. The table lists some 2,100,000 clones, under 97% of them singletons. The sequencing sample was made of naive CD4+ T cells sorted from blood. Receptors were obtained from a man younger than 30 in good health. CDR3s leave out the opening cysteine and the closing phenylalanine or tryptophan.

v_gene	j_gene	CDR3aa
TRBV6-7	TRBJ1-5	ASSHGRVNQPQH
TRBV7-9	TRBJ2-3	ASTLPRSTDTQY
TRBV9	TRBJ2-5	ASHPAQY
TRBV18	TRBJ2-7	ASSPGTGLYEQY
TRBV7-2	TRBJ1-3	ASSRTVTDSGNTIY
TRBV11-2	TRBJ2-5	ASSRRGEVRETQY
TRBV6-1	TRBJ2-3	ASSARGTDTQY
TRBV5-1	TRBJ2-2	ASSIPGQGSVGGELF
TRBV29-1	TRBJ1-2	SVNGAANYGYT
TRBV18	TRBJ2-2	ASSPPRLGHGELF
TRBV11-2	TRBJ2-2	ASSLARGFGELF
TRBV27	TRBJ1-6	ASSPGTGSSYNSPLH
TRBV27	TRBJ2-7	ASSRAGQGPYEQY
TRBV7-9	TRBJ2-3	ASSRADTQY
TRBV7-9	TRBJ2-6	ASSRSGGGQMSGANVLT
TRBV10-3	TRBJ1-4	ATGQGAQNEKLF
TRBV6-1	TRBJ2-3	ASSEVGSYPTDTQY
TRBV27	TRBJ2-7	ASSPGQGPYEQY
TRBV5-1	TRBJ2-5	ASSLTTGGAETQY
TRBV29-1	TRBJ1-1	SVEPLRGTEAF
TRBV7-6	TRBJ2-7	ASSLGRQGISYEQY
TRBV6-5	TRBJ1-2	ASSYSDRNYGYT
TRBV6-5	TRBJ2-2	ASSYGLTGESGELF
TRBV6-1	TRBJ1-5	ASSRGQGDNQPQH
TRBV7-9	TRBJ2-2	ASSFPGELF
TRBV7-3	TRBJ2-6	ASSQRTGVGANVLT
TRBV5-6	TRBJ2-2	ASSLVAGELF
TRBV5-6	TRBJ1-2	ASSLYGTPNYGYT
TRBV28	TRBJ2-7	ASSPHIPGQGVEQY
TRBV27	TRBJ1-1	ASSLGQGNTEAF
TRBV5-1	TRBJ1-4	ASSPEPQATNEKLF
TRBV30	TRBJ1-1	AWSTKNTEAF
TRBV19	TRBJ1-1	ASSETGDAEAF
TRBV28	TRBJ1-2	ASSTGQGRGGYT
TRBV2	TRBJ2-2	ASSEAGGTGELF
TRBV19	TRBJ2-3	ATGTRLFGSTDTQY
TRBV18	TRBJ1-3	ASSPLQESSGNTIY
TRBV19	TRBJ1-2	ASSARPGPSYT
TRBV5-1	TRBJ2-4	ASSSWTSGSTIQY
TRBV5-4	TRBJ2-5	ASSLSSETGIETQY
TRBV5-1	TRBJ2-2	ASSDRQGGFGTGELF
TRBV6-5	TRBJ2-5	ASSPTGLQETQY
TRBV4-2	TRBJ1-1	ASSQERQNTEAF
TRBV29-1	TRBJ2-2	SVKPRTSGSGAGELF
TRBV19	TRBJ1-6	ASTSGTANSPLH
TRBV27	TRBJ2-7	ASKTQSGARIYEQY
TRBV10-3	TRBJ2-3	AIRWELGQGPPDTQY